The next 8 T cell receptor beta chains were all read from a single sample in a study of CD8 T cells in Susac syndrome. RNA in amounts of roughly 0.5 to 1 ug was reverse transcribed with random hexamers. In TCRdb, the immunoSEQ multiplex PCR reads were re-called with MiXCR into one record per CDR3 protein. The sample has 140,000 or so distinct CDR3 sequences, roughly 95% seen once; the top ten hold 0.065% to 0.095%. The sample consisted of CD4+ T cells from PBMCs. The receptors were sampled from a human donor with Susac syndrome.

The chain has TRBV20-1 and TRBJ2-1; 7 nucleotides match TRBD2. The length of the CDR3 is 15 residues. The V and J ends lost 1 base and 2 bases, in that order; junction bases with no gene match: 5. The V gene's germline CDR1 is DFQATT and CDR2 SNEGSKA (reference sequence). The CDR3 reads CSARVSGFAYNEQFF. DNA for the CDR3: TGCAGTGCTAGAGTTAGCGGGTTCGCCTACAATGAGCAGTTCTTC.

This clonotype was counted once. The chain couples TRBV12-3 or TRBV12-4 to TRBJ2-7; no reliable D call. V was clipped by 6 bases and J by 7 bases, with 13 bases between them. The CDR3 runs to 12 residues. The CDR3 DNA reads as TGTGCCAGCAGCTCCGCCTTAAGTGAGCAGTACTTC. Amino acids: CASSSALSEQYF.

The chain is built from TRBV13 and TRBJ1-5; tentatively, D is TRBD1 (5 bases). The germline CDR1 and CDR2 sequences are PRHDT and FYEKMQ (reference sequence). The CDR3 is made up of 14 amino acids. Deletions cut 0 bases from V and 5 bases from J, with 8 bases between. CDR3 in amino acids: CASSLGGGDQPQHF. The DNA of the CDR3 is TGTGCCAGCAGCTTAGGGGGGGGTGATCAGCCCCAGCATTTT.

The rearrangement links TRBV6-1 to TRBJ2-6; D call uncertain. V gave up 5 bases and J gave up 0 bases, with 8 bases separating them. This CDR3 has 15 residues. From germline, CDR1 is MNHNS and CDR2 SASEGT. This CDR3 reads CASSLGNSGANVLTF. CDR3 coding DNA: TGTGCCAGCAGTTTGGGCAACTCTGGGGCCAACGTCCTGACTTTC.

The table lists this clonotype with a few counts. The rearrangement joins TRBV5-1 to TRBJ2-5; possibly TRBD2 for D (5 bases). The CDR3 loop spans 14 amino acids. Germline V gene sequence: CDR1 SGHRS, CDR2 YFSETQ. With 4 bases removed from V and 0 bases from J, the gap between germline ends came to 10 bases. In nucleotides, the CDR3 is TGCGCCAGCAGCGCTACGGGGAACCAAGAGACCCAGTACTTC. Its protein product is CASSATGNQETQYF.

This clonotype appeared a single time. The CDR3 region has the DNA TGTGCCAGCAGCCTCCTCACTAGCGGGAGACACAATGAGCAGTTCTTC. As protein: CASSLLTSGRHNEQFF. This chain links TRBV7-9 with TRBJ2-1; 11 bases fit TRBD2. V was clipped by 5 bases and J by 5 bases; unmatched bases: 8. Germline V gives CDR1 SEHNR, CDR2 FQNEAQ (reference sequence). The CDR3 is 16 amino acids.

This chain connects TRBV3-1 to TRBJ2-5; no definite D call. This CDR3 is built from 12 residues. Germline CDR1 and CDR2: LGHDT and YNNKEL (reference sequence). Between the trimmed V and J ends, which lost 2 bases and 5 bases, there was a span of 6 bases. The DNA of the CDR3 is TGTGCCAGCAGCCAATTGGAGGAGACCCAGTACTTC. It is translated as CASSQLEETQYF.

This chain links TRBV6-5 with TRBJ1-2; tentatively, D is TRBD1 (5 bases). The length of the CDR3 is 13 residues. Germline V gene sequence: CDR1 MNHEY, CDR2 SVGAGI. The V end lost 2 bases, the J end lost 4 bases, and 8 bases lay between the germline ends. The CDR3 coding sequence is TGTGCCAGCAGTTACGGGGCCAGCTATGGCTACACCTTC. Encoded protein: CASSYGASYGYTF.